This T cell receptor beta chain was retrieved from a study of Ad26.COV2.S vaccination and SARS-CoV-2 variants. Study background: The study gave Ad26.COV2.S intramuscularly, once or twice 56 days apart. Study-wide points: After vaccination, reports described spike-specific CD8+ and CD4+ T cell responses as showing substantial breadth. Total T cell responses, in the TCR breadth and depth analyses, may have been underestimated.

Details on this clone: Its antigen remains unknown.

The CDR3 is 13 amino acids. Germline V CDR1 and CDR2: ENHRY, SYGVKD. Trimming left V 6 bases short and J 2 bases short, with 8 bases between. TCRdb keeps only in-frame clones here, not all; method: immunoSEQ multiplex PCR. Altogether a few hundred thousand clones are present, 88% being singletons, with the ten largest covering around 3.6%. Treatment noted: some 20 received Ad26.COV2.S at low or high dose, single or two shots; about 5 received placebo; per-sample allocation not given. Each sample was drawn 63 days after the first injection (of vaccine or placebo). The input for sequencing was peripheral blood, taken in a trial of Ad26.COV2.S vaccine versus placebo. The sequence was collected from a person aged 18-65 years who received the Ad26.COV2.S COVID-19 vaccine or a placebo. The gene calls are TRBV10-3 and TRBJ2-1; weak D call: TRBD1 (6 bases). The CDR3 region has the DNA TGTGCCATCAGCAGGGGTACCTACAATGAGCAGTTCTTC. This codes for CAISRGTYNEQFF.